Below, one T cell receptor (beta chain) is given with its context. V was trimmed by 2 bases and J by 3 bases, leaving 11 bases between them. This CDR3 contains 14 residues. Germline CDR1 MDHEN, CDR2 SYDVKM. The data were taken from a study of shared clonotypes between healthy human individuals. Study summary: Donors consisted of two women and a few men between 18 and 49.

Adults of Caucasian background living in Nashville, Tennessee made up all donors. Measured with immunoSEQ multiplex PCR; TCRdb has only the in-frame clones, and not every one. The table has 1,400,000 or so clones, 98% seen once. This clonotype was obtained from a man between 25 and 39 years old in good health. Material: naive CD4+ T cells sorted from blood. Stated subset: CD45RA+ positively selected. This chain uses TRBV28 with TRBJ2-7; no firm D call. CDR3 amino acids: CASSLQLSLYEQYF. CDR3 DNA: TGTGCCAGCAGTTTACAGCTCTCCCTCTACGAGCAGTACTTC.